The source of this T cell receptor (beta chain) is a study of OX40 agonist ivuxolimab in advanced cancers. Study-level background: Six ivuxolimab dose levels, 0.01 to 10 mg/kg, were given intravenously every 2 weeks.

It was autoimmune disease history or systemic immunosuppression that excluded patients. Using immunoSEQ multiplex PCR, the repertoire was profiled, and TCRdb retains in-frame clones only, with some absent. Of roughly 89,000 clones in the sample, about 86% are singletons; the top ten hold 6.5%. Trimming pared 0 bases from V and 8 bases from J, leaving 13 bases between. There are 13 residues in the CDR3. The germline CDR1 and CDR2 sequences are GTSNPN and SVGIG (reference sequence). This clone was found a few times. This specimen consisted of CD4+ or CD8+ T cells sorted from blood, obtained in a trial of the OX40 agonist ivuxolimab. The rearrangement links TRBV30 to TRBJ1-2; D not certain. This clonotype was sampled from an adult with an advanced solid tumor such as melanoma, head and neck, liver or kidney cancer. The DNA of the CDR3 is TGTGCCTGGAGTGTAGCGTCCCTTCGGGGCTACACCTTC. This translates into CAWSVASLRGYTF.